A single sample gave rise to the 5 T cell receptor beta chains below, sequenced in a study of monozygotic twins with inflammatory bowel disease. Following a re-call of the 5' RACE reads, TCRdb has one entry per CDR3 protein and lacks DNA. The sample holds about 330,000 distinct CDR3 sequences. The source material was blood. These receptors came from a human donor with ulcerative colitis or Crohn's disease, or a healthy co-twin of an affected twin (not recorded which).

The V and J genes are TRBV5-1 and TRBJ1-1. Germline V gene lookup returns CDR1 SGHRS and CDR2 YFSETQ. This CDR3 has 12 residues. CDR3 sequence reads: CASSLEPPEAFF. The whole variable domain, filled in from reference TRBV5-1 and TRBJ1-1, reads KAGVTQTPRYLIKTRGQQVTLSCSPISGHRSVSWYQQTPGQGLQFLFEYFSETQRNKGNFPGRFSGRQFSNSRSEMNVSTLELGDSALYLCASSLEPPEAFFGQGTRLTVV.

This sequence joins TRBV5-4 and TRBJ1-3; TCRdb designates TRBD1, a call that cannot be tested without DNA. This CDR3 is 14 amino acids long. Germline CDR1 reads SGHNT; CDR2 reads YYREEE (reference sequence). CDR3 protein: CASSFQGEGNTIYF.

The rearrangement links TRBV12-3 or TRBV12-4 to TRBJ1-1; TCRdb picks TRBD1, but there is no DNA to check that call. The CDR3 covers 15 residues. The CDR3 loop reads CASSDRQGLNTEAFF.

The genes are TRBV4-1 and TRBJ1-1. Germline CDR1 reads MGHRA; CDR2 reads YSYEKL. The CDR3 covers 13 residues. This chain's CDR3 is CASSQDFSIEAFF.

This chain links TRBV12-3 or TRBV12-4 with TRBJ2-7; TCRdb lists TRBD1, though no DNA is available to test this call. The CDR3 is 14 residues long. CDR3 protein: CASSQNTGGNEQYF.